These 2 T cell receptor beta chains came from one sample sequenced in a study of blood T cell repertoires in COVID-19. Some clones are missing from TCRdb's copy, which holds only in-frame ones; the method was immunoSEQ multiplex PCR. The table includes about 320,000 clones, around 86% detected once. Sequencing was done on a sample of PBMCs or T cells enriched from blood (not recorded which). These receptors all come from a woman aged 18-29 years who had recovered from COVID-19.

The chain uses TRBV19 and TRBJ1-5, with 9 bases aligning to TRBD1. V lost 0 bases, J lost 5 bases, and 2 bases stayed unmatched. CDR3 length: 15 residues. Germline V lookup: CDR1 LNHDA, CDR2 SQIVND (reference sequence). The CDR3 nucleotides read TGTGCCAGTAGTATAGAAGGGACAGGGCATCAGCCCCAGCATTTT. Its protein product is CASSIEGTGHQPQHF.

The V call is TRBV10-3, the J call TRBJ1-6; weak D call: TRBD1 (5 bases). The CDR3 is 14 amino acids. Trimming left V 4 bases short and J 7 bases short, with 11 bases between. Germline loops: CDR1 ENHRY, CDR2 SYGVKD. CDR3 protein: CAISGREGNSPLHF. The CDR3 region has the DNA TGTGCCATCAGTGGCAGGGAGGGAAATTCACCCCTCCACTTT.